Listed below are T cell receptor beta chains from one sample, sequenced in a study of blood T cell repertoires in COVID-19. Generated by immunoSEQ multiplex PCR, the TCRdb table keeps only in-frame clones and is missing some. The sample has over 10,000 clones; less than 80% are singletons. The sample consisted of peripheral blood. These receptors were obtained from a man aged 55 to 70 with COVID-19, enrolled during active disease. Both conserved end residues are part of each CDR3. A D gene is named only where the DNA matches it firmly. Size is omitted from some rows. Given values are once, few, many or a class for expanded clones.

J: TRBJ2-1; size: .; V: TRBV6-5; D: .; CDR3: CASSYGGSYNEQFF; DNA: TGTGCCAGCAGTTACGGCGGTTCCTACAATGAGCAGTTCTTC
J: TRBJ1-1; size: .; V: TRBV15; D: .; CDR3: CATSTALGIGGSTEAFF; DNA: TGTGCCACCAGCACCGCCTTAGGGATTGGAGGGAGCACTGAAGCTTTCTTT
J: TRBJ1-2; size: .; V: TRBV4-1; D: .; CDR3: CASSQVQGGYGYTF; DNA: TGCGCCAGCAGCCAAGTCCAGGGTGGCTATGGCTACACCTTC
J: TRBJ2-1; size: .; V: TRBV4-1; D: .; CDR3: CASSQILGDNEQFF; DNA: TGCGCCAGCAGCCAAATATTAGGGGATAATGAGCAGTTCTTC
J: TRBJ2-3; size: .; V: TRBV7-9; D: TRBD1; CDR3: CASSQRTGAKDTQYF; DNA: TGTGCCAGCAGCCAAAGGACAGGGGCGAAGGATACGCAGTATTTT
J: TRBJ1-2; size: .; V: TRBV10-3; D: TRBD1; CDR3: CAISEPFDITGVKNGYTF; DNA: TGTGCCATCAGTGAGCCTTTTGATATAACAGGGGTGAAAAATGGCTACACCTTC
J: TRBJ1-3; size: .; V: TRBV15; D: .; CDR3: CATSRGTVEGADTIYF; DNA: TGTGCCACCAGCAGGGGGACCGTGGAGGGTGCAGACACCATATATTTT
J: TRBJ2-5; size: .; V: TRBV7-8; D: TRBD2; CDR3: CASSWLEGGLWETQYF; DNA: TGTGCCAGCAGCTGGTTGGAGGGAGGGCTCTGGGAGACCCAGTACTTC
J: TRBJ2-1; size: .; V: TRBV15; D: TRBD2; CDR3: CATSSWAGLAGDNEQFF; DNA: TGTGCCACCAGCAGCTGGGCTGGACTAGCGGGGGACAATGAGCAGTTCTTC
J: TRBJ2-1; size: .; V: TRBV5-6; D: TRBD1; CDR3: CASSIRGLDYNEQFF; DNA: TGTGCCAGCAGCATCAGGGGGCTGGACTACAATGAGCAGTTCTTC
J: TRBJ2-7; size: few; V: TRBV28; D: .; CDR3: CASSSTDRRSVYEQYF; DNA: TGTGCCAGCAGTTCGACCGACAGGCGCTCGGTATACGAGCAGTACTTC
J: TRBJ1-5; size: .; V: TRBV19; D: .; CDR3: CASRGTGNQPQHF; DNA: TGTGCCAGTAGGGGAACAGGGAATCAGCCCCAGCATTTT
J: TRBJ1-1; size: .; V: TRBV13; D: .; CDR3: CASSLEQSNTEAFF; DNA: TGTGCCAGCAGCTTAGAACAGTCGAACACTGAAGCTTTCTTT
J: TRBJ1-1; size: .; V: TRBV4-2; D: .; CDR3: CASSLNREETEAFF; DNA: TGTGCCAGCAGCCTAAACAGGGAAGAGACTGAAGCTTTCTTT
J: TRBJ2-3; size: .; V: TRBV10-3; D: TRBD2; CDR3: CAISESGTDTQYF; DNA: TGTGCCATCAGTGAAAGCGGGACCGATACGCAGTATTTT
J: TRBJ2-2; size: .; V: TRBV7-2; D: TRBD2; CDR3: CASSFRDSGGPGELFF; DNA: TGTGCCAGCAGCTTCCGGGACTCGGGGGGACCCGGGGAGCTGTTTTTT